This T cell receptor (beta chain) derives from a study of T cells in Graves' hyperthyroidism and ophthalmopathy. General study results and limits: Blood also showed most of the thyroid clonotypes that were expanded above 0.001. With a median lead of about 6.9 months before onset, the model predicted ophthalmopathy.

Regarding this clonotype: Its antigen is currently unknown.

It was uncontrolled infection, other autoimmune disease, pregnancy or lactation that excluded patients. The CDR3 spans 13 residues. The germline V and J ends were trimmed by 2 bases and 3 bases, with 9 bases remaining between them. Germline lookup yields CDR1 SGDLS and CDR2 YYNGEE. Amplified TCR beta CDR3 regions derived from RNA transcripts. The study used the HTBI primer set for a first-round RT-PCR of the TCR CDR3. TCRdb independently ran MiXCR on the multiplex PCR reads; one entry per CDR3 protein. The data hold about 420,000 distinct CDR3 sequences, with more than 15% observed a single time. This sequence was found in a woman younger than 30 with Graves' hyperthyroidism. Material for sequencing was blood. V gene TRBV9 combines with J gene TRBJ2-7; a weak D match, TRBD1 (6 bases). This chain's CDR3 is CASSVGQNYEQYF. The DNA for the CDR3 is TGTGCCAGCAGCGTCGGACAGAACTACGAGCAGTACTTC.